This TCR beta chain was observed in a study of PD-1 blockade in classical Hodgkin lymphoma. Regarding this clone: The antigen is undetermined.

General observations from the study: The study found complete responders had baseline diversity similar to newly diagnosed patients.

Libraries were prepared by immunoSEQ multiplex PCR; TCRdb keeps only in-frame clonotypes and omits some of them. This table holds just under 65,000 clones, 91% found once. Between the trimmed V and J ends, which lost 1 base and 4 bases, there was a span of 8 bases. The CDR3 runs 13 residues. CDR1 SGHVS and CDR2 FQNEAQ come from the germline V gene. The time point is: cycle 4 day 1 (C4D1), after more than five weeks of nivolumab. Relapse after autologous stem cell transplantation occurred in every patient, and brentuximab vedotin exposure varied. The best responses consisted of complete response, partial response or progressive disease.

The chain carries TRBV7-8 and TRBJ2-7; D is ambiguous. This specimen consisted of peripheral blood mononuclear cells (PBMCs), obtained before the fourth cycle of nivolumab. This sequence was found in a human donor with classical Hodgkin lymphoma. Written as DNA, the CDR3 is TGTGCCAGCAGCTTAGGGATCTCTTACGAGCAGTACTTC. Its protein product is CASSLGISYEQYF. The full variable domain, with the rest looked up from reference TRBV7-8 and TRBJ2-7, is GAGVSQSPRYKVAKRGQDVALRCDPISGHVSLFWYQQALGQGPEFLTYFQNEAQLDKSGLPSDRFFAERPEGSVSTLKIQRTQQEDSAVYLCASSLGISYEQYFGPGTRLTVT.